These T cell receptor beta chains were read from a single sample in a study of shared clonotypes between healthy human individuals. Sequencing was performed with immunoSEQ multiplex PCR; in TCRdb, only in-frame clones are kept and a portion is missing. This table holds about 2.2 million clones, about 92% found once. The material sequenced was naive CD8+ T cells from PBMCs. The receptors come from a young man in good health. Some clones in this sample may be carry-over from other donors' samples. Both conserved end residues are part of each CDR3. D genes are given only for firm matches. Not all rows give a size; the values are once, few, many and, for expanded clones, a class.

-	TRBV5-1	-	TRBJ2-1	TGCGCCAGCAGCTTGGAAGGGGGTGATCCCTACAATGAGCAGTTCTTC	CASSLEGGDPYNEQFF
TRBD2	TRBV5-5	-	TRBJ2-7	TGTGCCAGCACCGGGACTAGCGGGAGTTTAGAGCAGTACTTC	CASTGTSGSLEQYF
-	TRBV28	once	TRBJ1-3	TGTGCCAGCAGTCCTTCCGTCGGTCCAGGGCTCTTCTCTGGAAACACCATATATTTT	CASSPSVGPGLFSGNTIYF
-	TRBV18	-	TRBJ2-7	TGTGCCAGCTCACCGCCGGGCCTTACCTACGAGCAGTACTTC	CASSPPGLTYEQYF
TRBD2	TRBV28	-	TRBJ2-7	TGTGCCACACAGACCCCCCTCCTTACGACTAGCGGGAGTTACGAGCAGTACTTC	CATQTPLLTTSGSYEQYF
-	TRBV7-2	few	TRBJ1-3	TGTGGCTTCCGGGCATCTGGAAACACCATATATTTT	CGFRASGNTIYF
TRBD2	TRBV28	-	TRBJ2-1	TGTGCCAGCAGCCTGGGTTCTAGCGGAGTAAACAATGAGCAGTTCTTC	CASSLGSSGVNNEQFF
TRBD1	TRBV28	-	TRBJ2-5	TGTGCCAGCAGTTTAGGAGTCCGAGACAGGGGGCAAGAGACCCAGTACTTC	CASSLGVRDRGQETQYF
-	TRBV6-5	-	TRBJ2-7	TGTGCCAGCAGTTACATAGGACGGCAACCTTACGAGCAGTACTTC	CASSYIGRQPYEQYF
TRBD1	TRBV27	-	TRBJ2-1	TGTGCCAGCATCGACAGGGGAGACTACAATGAGCAGTTCTTC	CASIDRGDYNEQFF
-	TRBV15	-	TRBJ2-5	TGTGCCACCAGCAGAGAACTAGCTCAAGAGACCCAGTACTTC	CATSRELAQETQYF
TRBD2	TRBV11-2	-	TRBJ2-3	TGTGCCAGCAGCCACTTAGCACTAGCGGGCCCCACAGATACGCAGTATTTT	CASSHLALAGPTDTQYF
-	TRBV7-9	-	TRBJ1-3	TGTGCCAGCACGAACGGGGGGGTGAACACCATATATTTT	CASTNGGVNTIYF
-	TRBV21-1	once	TRBJ2-5	TGTGCCAGCACCCCGGGGATTAAAGAGACCCAGTACTTC	CASTPGIKETQYF
-	TRBV25-1	-	TRBJ2-1	TGTGCCAGCAGTGACTCCAGCGGGGAGCAGTTCTTC	CASSDSSGEQFF
-	TRBV9	-	TRBJ1-4	TGTGCCAGCAGCGTAGGAGATAAGGGAAAACTGTTTTTT	CASSVGDKGKLFF
-	TRBV4-1	-	TRBJ2-2	TGCGCCAGCTCTGATTCCGGGGAGCTGTTTTTT	CASSDSGELFF
-	TRBV7-9	-	TRBJ1-4	TGTGCCAGCAGCCCAGGGAGGAATGAAAAACTGTTTTTT	CASSPGRNEKLFF
-	TRBV27	many	TRBJ2-7	TGTGCCAGCAGTTCCTCCTACGAGCAGTACTTC	CASSSSYEQYF
-	TRBV4-3	-	TRBJ1-2	TGCGCCAGCAGCCAAGCGGCGGGGAGTTACTATGGCTACACCTTC	CASSQAAGSYYGYTF
-	TRBV30	once	TRBJ2-3	TGTGCCTGGAGCTTCGGGAGCGGGACAGATACGCAGTATTTT	CAWSFGSGTDTQYF
-	TRBV29-1	-	TRBJ2-3	TGCAGCGTTGAACCCCAGGATACGCAGTATTTT	CSVEPQDTQYF
-	TRBV7-9	-	TRBJ2-1	TGTGCCAGCAGCGCCGCACCCGGGACAAACTACAATGAGCAGTTCTTC	CASSAAPGTNYNEQFF
-	TRBV27	-	TRBJ2-1	TGTGCCAGCAGTTTATCGAGTATCCATGAGCAGTTCTTC	CASSLSSIHEQFF
-	TRBV28	-	TRBJ1-3	TGTGCCAGCAGGGTGTCGTTCTCTGGAAACACCATATATTTT	CASRVSFSGNTIYF
TRBD1	TRBV4-3	-	TRBJ2-7	TGCGCCAGCAGCCCCGGACAGGGGAGGGACGAGCAGTACTTC	CASSPGQGRDEQYF
-	TRBV29-1	few	TRBJ1-1	TGCAGCGCGCTAACAGCGAACACTGAAGCTTTCTTT	CSALTANTEAFF
TRBD1	TRBV5-1	once	TRBJ2-3	TGCGCCAGCAGCTTTTACAGGGGTGTGACAGATACGCAGTATTTT	CASSFYRGVTDTQYF
TRBD1	TRBV5-5	-	TRBJ2-2	TGTGCCAGCAGCCCATGGGACAGGGCCACCGGGGAGCTGTTTTTT	CASSPWDRATGELFF
-	TRBV7-2	-	TRBJ1-2	TGTGCCAGCAGCTTAGCAGGGGGAAAGGGTGGCTACACCTTC	CASSLAGGKGGYTF
-	TRBV10-3	-	TRBJ2-1	TGTGCCATCAGAGGAGACGCCACCTCCTACAATGAGCAGTTCTTC	CAIRGDATSYNEQFF
TRBD2	TRBV10-1	-	TRBJ2-1	TGCGCCAGCAGTCCAATAGCGGGAACCGGTGAGCAGTTCTTC	CASSPIAGTGEQFF
TRBD2	TRBV27	-	TRBJ2-1	TGTGCCAGCAACCGGGCGGGAGCTTACAATGAGCAGTTCTTC	CASNRAGAYNEQFF
-	TRBV5-1	once	TRBJ1-1	TGCGCCAGCAGCTTGGCCGGCAGGGGCTCGGAGGCTGAAGCTTTCTTT	CASSLAGRGSEAEAFF
-	TRBV7-9	-	TRBJ1-1	TGTGCCAGCAGCTTACTAAGTGGCAGCATGAACACTGAAGCTTTCTTT	CASSLLSGSMNTEAFF
TRBD2	TRBV29-1	-	TRBJ2-1	TGCAGCGTTGAGGGGGGACTAGCGGGAGGGTCCCGCTCCTACAATGAGCAGTTCTTC	CSVEGGLAGGSRSYNEQFF
TRBD1	TRBV27	-	TRBJ2-7	TGTGCCAGCAGTCCCCGGACAGGGGACTACGAGCAGTACTTC	CASSPRTGDYEQYF
TRBD1	TRBV9	-	TRBJ1-2	TGTGCCAGCAGCGTAGCAATAGGGACAGGAACATATGGCTACACCTTC	CASSVAIGTGTYGYTF
-	TRBV6-6	once	TRBJ1-5	TGTGCCACCAACAATCAGCCCCAGCATTTT	CATNNQPQHF
TRBD2	TRBV30	-	TRBJ2-1	TGTGCCTGGACTCAGACCGGGACTAGCGGGATGTACTACAATGAGCAGTTCTTC	CAWTQTGTSGMYYNEQFF